Shown below are 23 T cell receptor beta chains from a single sample sequenced in a study of blood T cell repertoires in COVID-19. Libraries were prepared by immunoSEQ multiplex PCR; TCRdb keeps only in-frame clonotypes and omits some of them. Seen here are more than 150,000 clones, roughly 86% observed once, and the top ten hold roughly 7%. The sequenced sample consisted of peripheral blood. The source is a man aged 50 to 59 with active or convalescent COVID-19.

V gene TRBV27 combines with J gene TRBJ2-2; 10 nucleotides align to TRBD2. The CDR3 runs to 19 residues. The trim removed 3 bases at V and 4 bases at J, leaving 14 bases unmatched. From germline, CDR1 is MNHEY and CDR2 SMNVEV (reference sequence). The CDR3 DNA reads as TGTGCCAGCAGTTTGAGGGCTAGCGGGGGTCACACACGCACCGGGGAGCTGTTTTTT. It specifies CASSLRASGGHTRTGELFF.

This clone was seen more than once but under ten times. The chain uses TRBV10-2 and TRBJ1-1; D possibly corresponds to TRBD1 (5 bases). The ends were cut back, 2 bases at V and 2 bases at J, with 12 bases in the middle. CDR3 length equals 15 residues. CDR1 and CDR2 (germline): WSHSY, SAAADI. CDR3 sequence (DNA): TGCGCCAGCAGTGAGGGGAGGGGAGGCAACACTGAAGCTTTCTTT. Translation: CASSEGRGGNTEAFF.

The CDR3, as DNA: TGCGCCAGCAGCTCGGACAGCCCCTTGAACACTGAAGCTTTCTTT. It encodes CASSSDSPLNTEAFF. The chain recombines TRBV5-1 with TRBJ1-1; D is perhaps TRBD1 (6 bases). The CDR3 is 15 residues long. Germline CDR1 reads SGHRS; CDR2 reads YFSETQ. V lost 3 bases and J 0 bases, leaving 12 bases between the germline ends.

The chain has TRBV21-1 and TRBJ2-5; the table's TRBD1 call for D was not verified on the DNA. TRBV21-1 is reported as a pseudogene. The CDR3 consists of 15 residues. CDR3 DNA: TGTGCCAGCAGCAAGGGGACAGGGTTAGATGAGACCCAGTACTTC. As protein: CASSKGTGLDETQYF.

This clone was found a few times. V and J are TRBV7-2 and TRBJ2-2, with a possible D match to TRBD2 (6 bases). Looked up from germline, CDR1 is SGHTA and CDR2 is FQGNSA. The CDR3 spans 16 residues. The V gene lost 5 bases and the J gene lost 5 bases, with 18 bases spanning the gap. CDR3 region: CASSRDPGLRTGELFF. The CDR3 coding sequence is TGTGCCAGCAGCCGTGATCCGGGACTTCGGACCGGGGAGCTGTTTTTT.

The rearrangement links TRBV28 to TRBJ2-2; D is undetermined. CDR3 length: 15 amino acids. Trimming shortened V by 3 bases and J by 1 base, and 9 bases separated the two germline ends. Per germline, CDR1 MDHEN and CDR2 SYDVKM. CDR3 loop: CASSFPDLNTGELFF. CDR3 coding DNA: TGTGCCAGCAGTTTTCCCGACTTGAACACCGGGGAGCTGTTTTTT.

The chain links TRBV14 to TRBJ1-1; 8 bases are a match to TRBD1. CDR1 is SGHDN and CDR2 is FVKESK in the germline V gene. The V gene end was trimmed by 0 bases and the J gene end by 3 bases; junction bases not matched to a gene: 15. The CDR3 runs to 19 residues. The CDR3 reads CASSQDSDRGIWWDTEAFF. The CDR3 DNA reads as TGTGCCAGCAGCCAAGACTCCGACAGGGGCATTTGGTGGGACACTGAAGCTTTCTTT.

The chain has TRBV19 and TRBJ1-5; 10 bases map to TRBD1. CDR1 and CDR2 (germline): LNHDA, SQIVND (reference sequence). There are 15 residues in the CDR3. V gave up 5 bases and J gave up 6 bases; unmatched junction bases: 7. CDR3 amino acids: CASSPGTGVRQPQHF. The CDR3 coding sequence is TGTGCCAGTAGTCCCGGGACAGGGGTTCGTCAGCCCCAGCATTTT.

V is TRBV9 and J is TRBJ2-3; D gene uncertain. The CDR3 spans 14 residues. Deletions cut 2 bases from V and 2 bases from J, with 9 bases between. Looked up from germline, CDR1 is SGDLS and CDR2 is YYNGEE. This chain's CDR3 is CASSVASNTDTQYF. CDR3 coding DNA: TGTGCCAGCAGCGTGGCTAGTAACACAGATACGCAGTATTTT.

The chain recombines TRBV25-1 with TRBJ1-1; TRBD1 agrees at 7 bases. CDR3 length: 14 amino acids. V lost 2 bases and J lost 4; bases outside the gene matches: 4. The germline V gene encodes CDR1 MGHDK and CDR2 SYGVNS. The CDR3 sequence is CASSELSGGTEAFF. CDR3 nucleotide sequence: TGTGCCAGCAGTGAACTTTCAGGGGGCACTGAAGCTTTCTTT.

The chain recombines TRBV2 with TRBJ2-5; D not resolved. The CDR3 sequence is 12 residues long. V was trimmed by 7 bases and J by 2 bases, leaving 8 bases between them. The germline CDR1 and CDR2 sequences are SNHLY and FYNNEI. The CDR3 region has the DNA TGTGCCAGCAAAGTCGGGCAAGAGACCCAGTACTTC. Protein product: CASKVGQETQYF.

The chain is built from TRBV11-3 and TRBJ2-1, with D possibly being TRBD2 (5 bases). The V and J ends lost 5 bases and 2 bases respectively, with 7 bases between them. CDR3 size: 13 residues. The germline V gene has CDR1 SGHNT and CDR2 YENEEA. CDR3 amino acids: CASSPGTYNEQFF. The CDR3 DNA reads TGTGCCAGCAGCCCCGGGACCTACAATGAGCAGTTCTTC.

The chain is built from TRBV28 and TRBJ2-1; TRBD2 matches 9 bases. This CDR3 has 14 residues. The germline gives CDR1 MDHEN, CDR2 SYDVKM. J was trimmed by 2 bases and V by 7 bases; bases with no gene match: 3. The CDR3 region is CASKASGTYNEQFF. The CDR3 DNA sequence: TGTGCCAGCAAGGCTAGCGGGACCTACAATGAGCAGTTCTTC. Using reference TRBV28 and TRBJ2-1 for the parts outside the CDR3, the full variable domain is DVKVTQSSRYLVKRTGEKVFLECVQDMDHENMFWYRQDPGLGLRLIYFSYDVKMKEKGDIPEGYSVSREKKERFSLILESASTNQTSMYLCASKASGTYNEQFFGPGTRLTVL.

This chain connects TRBV15 to TRBJ1-5; 8 bases are shared with TRBD1. Germline V gene lookup returns CDR1 LNHNV and CDR2 YYDKDF (reference sequence). Trimming at V came to 7 bases and at J to 7 bases, leaving 9 bases not matched to a gene. This CDR3 contains 14 residues. The CDR3, as DNA: TGTGCCACCACCCCTAGTACAGGGGGACAGCCCCAGCATTTT. Protein: CATTPSTGGQPQHF.

This clone came up a few times. This chain links TRBV30 with TRBJ2-2; TRBD2 matches 15 bases. The CDR3 is 16 amino acids. The J segment lost 7 bases and the V segment lost 4 bases, leaving 7 bases of the junction unmatched. Germline CDR1 is GTSNPN and CDR2 is SVGIG (reference sequence). CDR3 coding DNA: TGTGCCTGGATCGGACTAGCGGGAGGGCCCCACGGGGAGCTGTTTTTT. This gives the protein CAWIGLAGGPHGELFF.

The rearrangement joins TRBV20-1 to TRBJ1-5; 7 nucleotides align to TRBD1. The length of the CDR3 is 14 residues. CDR1 and CDR2 from the germline V gene are DFQATT and SNEGSKA (reference sequence). V gave up 3 bases and J gave up 1 base; unmatched junction bases: 3. The CDR3 sequence is CSASRGGSNQPQHF. CDR3 DNA: TGCAGTGCTAGTAGAGGGGGCAGCAATCAGCCCCAGCATTTT.

V usage is TRBV6-5 and J usage is TRBJ2-1, with D possibly TRBD2 on 7 matching bases. V lost 0 bases, J lost 4 bases, and 10 bases lay in between. Germline V gene data show CDR1 as MNHEY and CDR2 as SVGAGI. The CDR3 contains 15 residues. Here the CDR3 DNA reads TGTGCCAGCAGTTACTCGGCGGGGGCGTACAATGAGCAGTTCTTC. As protein: CASSYSAGAYNEQFF.

The DNA for the CDR3 is TGTGCCAGCAGCCTGGGACTAGGGGGGTTCTATAATTCACCCCTCCACTTT. Its protein product is CASSLGLGGFYNSPLHF. V is TRBV14 and J is TRBJ1-6; the D gene is possibly TRBD1 (6 bases). This CDR3 is built from 17 residues. From germline, CDR1 is SGHDN and CDR2 FVKESK. V was pared by 4 bases and J by 3 bases, with 16 bases between.

The CDR3 sequence: CASSFGNQPQHF. CDR3 in DNA: TGTGCCAGCAGTTTCGGGAATCAGCCCCAGCATTTT. The rearrangement joins TRBV12-3 or TRBV12-4 to TRBJ1-5; D remains unclear. V was clipped by 3 bases and J by 4 bases, with 4 bases between them. The CDR3 length is 12 residues.

The rearrangement uses TRBV7-6 and TRBJ2-2, with D possibly TRBD1 on 6 matching bases. This CDR3 spans 15 amino acids. V was trimmed by 3 bases and J by 4 bases, leaving 12 bases between them. Germline V gene data show CDR1 as SGHVS and CDR2 as FNYEAQ. This CDR3 reads CASSFQGTTTGELFF. DNA of the CDR3: TGTGCCAGCAGCTTTCAGGGGACCACCACCGGGGAGCTGTTTTTT.

The genes are TRBV11-2 and TRBJ2-7; tentatively, D is TRBD2 (5 bases). Germline CDR1 and CDR2: SGHAT and FQNNGV. This CDR3 region has 14 residues. The V end was cut by 1 base, the J end by 4 bases, with 11 bases between. CDR3 amino acids: CASSLVRGSYEQYF. The CDR3 DNA follows: TGTGCCAGCAGCTTAGTTCGAGGGTCGTACGAGCAGTACTTC.

This chain connects TRBV3-1 (or the pseudogene TRBV3-2) to TRBJ1-4; 7 nucleotides agree with TRBD1. The junction had 7 bases not matched to a gene; V was cut back by 5 bases and J by 4 bases. The germline V gene has CDR1 LGHDT and CDR2 YNNKEL (reference sequence). This CDR3 contains 15 residues. CDR3 sequence: CASSYSGGNNEKLFF. In DNA, the CDR3 is TGTGCCAGCAGCTATTCAGGGGGGAATAATGAAAAACTGTTTTTT.

The gene calls are TRBV29-1 and TRBJ2-1, with 7 bases that match TRBD1. V dropped 2 bases and J dropped 2; count of bases not matched to a gene: 6. Per the germline V gene, CDR1 is SQVTM and CDR2 is ANQGSEA. The CDR3 is 15 residues long. CDR3 protein: CSVEQGDSTYNEQFF. CDR3 DNA sequence: TGCAGCGTTGAACAGGGGGACAGTACCTACAATGAGCAGTTCTTC.